A selection of T cell receptor beta chains follows, all from one sample in a study of cytomegalovirus exposure and HLA in healthy donors. The assay was immunoSEQ multiplex PCR, and TCRdb's table has in-frame clones only and misses some. The sample yields 150,000 or so clones, roughly 68% seen once. The specimen was PBMCs. The receptor set was obtained from a man under 40 in good health and CMV-seropositive. The CDR3 runs from the conserved cysteine through the conserved F or W. D genes are given only for firm matches. Where a row states a size, it is once, few, many or the class of an expanded clone; other rows omit it.

CDR3 protein: CASSFRLTGGAFSTEAFF
CDR3 DNA: TGTGCCAGCAGTTTTAGATTGACAGGGGGCGCGTTCAGCACTGAAGCTTTCTTT
V gene: TRBV2
D gene: TRBD1
clone size: .
J gene: TRBJ1-1

CDR3 protein: CASSTGKGGSDTF
CDR3 DNA: TGTGCCAGCTCAACGGGGAAAGGAGGTAGTGACACCTTC
V gene: TRBV18
D gene: .
clone size: .
J gene: TRBJ1-2

CDR3 protein: CASSVGGGFYEQYF
CDR3 DNA: TGTGCCAGCAGCGTAGGGGGGGGGTTCTACGAGCAGTACTTC
V gene: TRBV9
D gene: TRBD2
clone size: .
J gene: TRBJ2-7

CDR3 protein: CASSQEQLSYEQYF
CDR3 DNA: TGTGCCAGCAGCCAAGAGCAACTCTCCTACGAGCAGTACTTC
V gene: TRBV4-2
D gene: .
clone size: .
J gene: TRBJ2-7

CDR3 protein: CASSPTSGRADTGELFF
CDR3 DNA: TGTGCCAGCAGTCCTACTAGCGGGAGGGCCGACACCGGGGAGCTGTTTTTT
V gene: TRBV27
D gene: TRBD2
clone size: few
J gene: TRBJ2-2

CDR3 protein: CASSPQWGRNEQFF
CDR3 DNA: TGTGCCAGCAGCCCTCAGTGGGGCCGAAATGAGCAGTTCTTC
V gene: TRBV11-3
D gene: .
clone size: .
J gene: TRBJ2-1

CDR3 protein: CASRQTGTTNTGELFF
CDR3 DNA: TGTGCCAGCAGGCAAACCGGGACTACAAACACCGGGGAGCTGTTTTTT
V gene: TRBV7-3
D gene: TRBD2
clone size: .
J gene: TRBJ2-2

CDR3 protein: CAWSGTSGASYEQYF
CDR3 DNA: TGTGCCTGGAGTGGGACTAGCGGGGCCTCCTACGAGCAGTACTTC
V gene: TRBV30
D gene: TRBD2
clone size: .
J gene: TRBJ2-7

CDR3 protein: CASSVAEGDTEAFF
CDR3 DNA: TGTGCCAGCAGCGTAGCTGAAGGGGACACTGAAGCTTTCTTT
V gene: TRBV9
D gene: .
clone size: .
J gene: TRBJ1-1

CDR3 protein: CASTTGATGELFF
CDR3 DNA: TGTGCCAGTACGACAGGGGCCACCGGGGAGCTGTTTTTT
V gene: TRBV19
D gene: TRBD1
clone size: few
J gene: TRBJ2-2

CDR3 protein: CASRRDRATHEQYF
CDR3 DNA: TGTGCCAGCCGAAGGGACAGGGCTACACACGAGCAGTACTTC
V gene: TRBV19
D gene: TRBD1
clone size: .
J gene: TRBJ2-7

CDR3 protein: CASSQERTGTESYEQYF
CDR3 DNA: TGCGCCAGCAGCCAAGAAAGAACCGGGACAGAGTCCTACGAGCAGTACTTC
V gene: TRBV4-1
D gene: TRBD1
clone size: .
J gene: TRBJ2-7

CDR3 protein: CASSYPGGLAGSYEQYF
CDR3 DNA: TGCGCCAGCAGCTACCCGGGGGGACTAGCGGGATCCTACGAGCAGTACTTC
V gene: TRBV5-1
D gene: TRBD2
clone size: .
J gene: TRBJ2-7

CDR3 protein: CASSPGTGGTEAFF
CDR3 DNA: TGTGCCAGCAGTCCCGGGACAGGTGGCACTGAAGCTTTCTTT
V gene: TRBV28
D gene: TRBD1
clone size: .
J gene: TRBJ1-1

CDR3 protein: CASSLAAGGEETQYF
CDR3 DNA: TGCGCCAGCAGCTTGGCGGCGGGAGGGGAAGAGACCCAGTACTTC
V gene: TRBV5-1
D gene: TRBD2
clone size: .
J gene: TRBJ2-5

CDR3 protein: CATSRARELDTQYF
CDR3 DNA: TGTGCCACCAGCAGAGCCCGGGAGCTAGATACGCAGTATTTT
V gene: TRBV15
D gene: .
clone size: few
J gene: TRBJ2-3

CDR3 protein: CASSVLPGTGNYGYTF
CDR3 DNA: TGTGCCAGCAGTGTCCTTCCCGGGACAGGGAACTATGGCTACACCTTC
V gene: TRBV2
D gene: TRBD1
clone size: .
J gene: TRBJ1-2

CDR3 protein: CASSLGREGQFF
CDR3 DNA: TGTGCCAGCAGCTTAGGGCGGGAGGGCCAGTTCTTC
V gene: TRBV11-3
D gene: TRBD2
clone size: few
J gene: TRBJ2-1

CDR3 protein: CASSLGRERGDTEAFF
CDR3 DNA: TGCGCCAGCAGCTTGGGCCGGGAACGAGGAGACACTGAAGCTTTCTTT
V gene: TRBV5-1
D gene: .
clone size: .
J gene: TRBJ1-1

CDR3 protein: CASSQGPGSGNTIYF
CDR3 DNA: TGCGCCAGCAGCCAGGGTCCCGGCAGCGGGAACACCATATATTTT
V gene: TRBV4-1
D gene: .
clone size: .
J gene: TRBJ1-3

CDR3 protein: CASSLGQGFGDTQYF
CDR3 DNA: TGCGCCAGCAGCTTGGGGCAGGGTTTTGGGGATACGCAGTATTTT
V gene: TRBV5-1
D gene: .
clone size: .
J gene: TRBJ2-3

CDR3 protein: CASSGILTSGSINTQYF
CDR3 DNA: TGTGCCAGCAGCGGGATATTGACTAGCGGGAGTATAAATACGCAGTATTTT
V gene: TRBV9
D gene: TRBD2
clone size: .
J gene: TRBJ2-3

CDR3 protein: CASSTRDRGRDTQYF
CDR3 DNA: TGTGCCAGTAGCACCCGGGACAGGGGAAGAGATACGCAGTATTTT
V gene: TRBV2
D gene: TRBD1
clone size: .
J gene: TRBJ2-3

CDR3 protein: CATRGRITEAFF
CDR3 DNA: TGTGCCACGAGGGGGCGTATCACTGAAGCTTTCTTT
V gene: TRBV10-3
D gene: TRBD1
clone size: few
J gene: TRBJ1-1

CDR3 protein: CAHLAGEAPGELFF
CDR3 DNA: TGTGCCCACCTGGCAGGGGAAGCTCCCGGGGAGCTGTTTTTT
V gene: TRBV7-9
D gene: .
clone size: few
J gene: TRBJ2-2

CDR3 protein: CASRTVYEQYF
CDR3 DNA: TGTGCCAGCAGAACGGTATACGAGCAGTACTTC
V gene: TRBV27
D gene: .
clone size: .
J gene: TRBJ2-7

CDR3 protein: CASSLQQGIPYEQYF
CDR3 DNA: TGTGCCAGCAGTCTCCAACAGGGGATACCTTACGAGCAGTACTTC
V gene: TRBV27
D gene: TRBD1
clone size: .
J gene: TRBJ2-7